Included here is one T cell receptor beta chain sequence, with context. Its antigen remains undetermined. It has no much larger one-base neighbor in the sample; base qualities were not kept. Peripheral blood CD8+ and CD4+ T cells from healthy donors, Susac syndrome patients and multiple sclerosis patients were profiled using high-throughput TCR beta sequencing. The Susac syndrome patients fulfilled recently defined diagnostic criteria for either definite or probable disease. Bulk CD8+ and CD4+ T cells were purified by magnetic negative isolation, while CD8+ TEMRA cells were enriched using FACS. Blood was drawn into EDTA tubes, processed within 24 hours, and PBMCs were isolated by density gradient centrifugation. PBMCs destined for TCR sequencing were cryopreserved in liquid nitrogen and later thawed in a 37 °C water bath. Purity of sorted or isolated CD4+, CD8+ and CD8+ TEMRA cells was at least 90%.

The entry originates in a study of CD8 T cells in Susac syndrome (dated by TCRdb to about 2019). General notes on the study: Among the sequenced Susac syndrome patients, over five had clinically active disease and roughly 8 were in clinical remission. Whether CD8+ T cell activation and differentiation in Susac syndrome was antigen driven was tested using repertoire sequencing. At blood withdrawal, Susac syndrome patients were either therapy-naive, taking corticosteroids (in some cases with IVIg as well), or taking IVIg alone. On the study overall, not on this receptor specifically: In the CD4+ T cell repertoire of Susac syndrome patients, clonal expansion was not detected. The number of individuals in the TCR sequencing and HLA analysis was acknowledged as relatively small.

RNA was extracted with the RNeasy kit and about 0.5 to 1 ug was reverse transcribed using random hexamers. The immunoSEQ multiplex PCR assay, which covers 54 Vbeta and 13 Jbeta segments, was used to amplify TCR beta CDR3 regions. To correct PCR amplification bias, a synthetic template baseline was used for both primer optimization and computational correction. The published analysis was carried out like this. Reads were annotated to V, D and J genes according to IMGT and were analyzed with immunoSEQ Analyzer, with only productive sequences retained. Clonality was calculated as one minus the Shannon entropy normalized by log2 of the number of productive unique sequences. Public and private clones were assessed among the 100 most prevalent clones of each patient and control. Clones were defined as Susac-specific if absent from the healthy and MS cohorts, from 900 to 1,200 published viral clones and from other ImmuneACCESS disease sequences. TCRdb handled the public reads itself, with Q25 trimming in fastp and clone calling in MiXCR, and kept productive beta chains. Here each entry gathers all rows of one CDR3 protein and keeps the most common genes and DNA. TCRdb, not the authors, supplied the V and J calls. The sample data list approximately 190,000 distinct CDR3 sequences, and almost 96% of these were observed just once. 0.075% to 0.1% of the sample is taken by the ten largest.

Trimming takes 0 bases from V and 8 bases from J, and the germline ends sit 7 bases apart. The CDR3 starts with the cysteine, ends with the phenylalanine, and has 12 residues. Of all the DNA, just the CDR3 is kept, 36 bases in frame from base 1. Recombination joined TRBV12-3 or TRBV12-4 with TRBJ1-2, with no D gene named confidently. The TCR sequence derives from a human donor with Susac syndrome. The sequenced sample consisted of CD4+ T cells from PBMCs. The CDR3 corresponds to CASSLAHGGYTF. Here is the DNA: TGTGCCAGCAGTTTAGCGCATGGGGGCTACACCTTC.